Listed here are 10 T cell receptor beta chains from one sample, sequenced in a study of T cells expressing NK-cell markers. TCRdb reworked the 5' RACE reads into one entry per CDR3 protein, no DNA. The ten top clones account for approximately 0.42%, within a sample of around 280,000 distinct CDR3 sequences. Specimen: blood T cells: a sorted CD56 or NKG2C T cell subset, CD4+ or CD8+ T cells, or bulk PBMC T cells (not recorded which). The source of these receptors is a man aged 18 to 35 in good health.

The chain uses TRBV12-3 or TRBV12-4 and TRBJ2-1; TCRdb proposes TRBD1, but this gene call is untestable without DNA. The CDR3 is 13 residues long. The CDR3 protein is CASSLVGAPKQFF.

The chain uses TRBV20-1 and TRBJ2-7; TCRdb selects TRBD1, and the lack of DNA leaves this call unchecked. The length of the CDR3 is 12 residues. Per the germline V gene, CDR1 is DFQATT and CDR2 is SNEGSKA (reference sequence). The CDR3 sequence: CSATDGRSGQYF.

The V and J genes are TRBV27 and TRBJ2-5; the TCRdb D gene call, TRBD1, has no DNA to confirm it. Germline values: CDR1 MNHEY, CDR2 SMNVEV (reference sequence). The CDR3 consists of 15 residues. CDR3 protein: CASSLGSGTRETQYF.

The chain combines TRBV6-5 with TRBJ2-1; the TCRdb call, TRBD2, lacks DNA for checking. This CDR3 has 15 amino acids. Germline CDR1 MNHEY, CDR2 SVGAGI. The CDR3 reads CASSYQGLADNEQFF.

The rearrangement links TRBV12-3 or TRBV12-4 to TRBJ1-1. The CDR3 is made up of 12 amino acids. CDR3 sequence reads: CASTLGSTEAFF.

The chain has TRBV12-3 or TRBV12-4 and TRBJ1-1; TCRdb gives TRBD1 as the D gene, but with no DNA this cannot be confirmed. This CDR3 is 16 amino acids long. The CDR3 sequence: CASSPTWGGKDTEAFF.

The rearrangement uses TRBV18 and TRBJ2-2; checking the TCRdb D call of TRBD2 is not possible without DNA. Germline V lookup: CDR1 KGHSH, CDR2 LQKENI. The CDR3 has 20 residues. CDR3 sequence: CASSPRLPTSGRGNTGELFF.

This chain's CDR3 is CASSYFSSTEAFF. V and J are TRBV6-5 and TRBJ1-1. CDR3 length: 13 amino acids. CDR1 is MNHEY and CDR2 is SVGAGI in the germline V gene.

V gene TRBV18 combines with J gene TRBJ2-1; no DNA is available, so the TRBD2 call from TCRdb remains unchecked. The CDR3 contains 14 residues. CDR1 and CDR2 from the germline V gene are KGHSH and LQKENI. The CDR3 protein is CASSQKAVYNEQFF.

The rearrangement uses TRBV7-9 and TRBJ2-1. This CDR3 contains 16 residues. Germline CDR1 SEHNR, CDR2 FQNEAQ (reference sequence). The CDR3 region is CASSSSRLRSYNEQFF.